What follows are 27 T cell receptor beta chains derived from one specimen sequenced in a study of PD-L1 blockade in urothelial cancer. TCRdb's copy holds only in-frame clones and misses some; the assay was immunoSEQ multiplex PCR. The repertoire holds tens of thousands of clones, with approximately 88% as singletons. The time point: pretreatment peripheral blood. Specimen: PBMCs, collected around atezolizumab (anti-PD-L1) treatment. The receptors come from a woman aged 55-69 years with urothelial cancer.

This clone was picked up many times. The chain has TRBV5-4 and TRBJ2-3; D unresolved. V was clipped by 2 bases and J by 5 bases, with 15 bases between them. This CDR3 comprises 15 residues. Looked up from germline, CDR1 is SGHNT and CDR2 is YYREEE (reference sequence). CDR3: CASSLGTALGDTQYF. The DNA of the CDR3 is TGTGCCAGCAGCTTAGGAACAGCACTGGGAGATACGCAGTATTTT.

The CDR3 is CASSLRGGAEAFF. CDR3 nucleotides: TGTGCCAGCAGTTTAAGGGGAGGTGCTGAAGCTTTCTTT. The chain is built from TRBV27 and TRBJ1-1; a weak D match, TRBD1 (5 bases). The CDR3 covers 13 residues. Germline V gene data show CDR1 as MNHEY and CDR2 as SMNVEV (reference sequence). V was shortened by 2 bases and J by 6 bases, with 10 bases between the two germline ends.

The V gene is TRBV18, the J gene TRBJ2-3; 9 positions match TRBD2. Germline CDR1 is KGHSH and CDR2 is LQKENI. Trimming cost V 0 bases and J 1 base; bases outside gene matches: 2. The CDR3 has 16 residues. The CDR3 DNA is TGTGCCAGCTCACCACCCCGGACTAGCGGCACAGATACGCAGTATTTT. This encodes CASSPPRTSGTDTQYF. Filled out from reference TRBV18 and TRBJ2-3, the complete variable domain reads NAGVMQNPRHLVRRRGQEARLRCSPMKGHSHVYWYRQLPEEGLKFMVYLQKENIIDESGMPKERFSAEFPKEGPSILRIQQVVRGDSAAYFCASSPPRTSGTDTQYFGPGTRLTVL.

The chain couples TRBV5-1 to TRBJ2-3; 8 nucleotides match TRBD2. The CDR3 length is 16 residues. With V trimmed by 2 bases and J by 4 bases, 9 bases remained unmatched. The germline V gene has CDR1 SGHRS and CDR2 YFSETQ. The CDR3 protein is CASSFGGDSWADTQYF. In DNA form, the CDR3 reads TGCGCCAGCAGCTTCGGGGGGGATAGTTGGGCAGATACGCAGTATTTT.

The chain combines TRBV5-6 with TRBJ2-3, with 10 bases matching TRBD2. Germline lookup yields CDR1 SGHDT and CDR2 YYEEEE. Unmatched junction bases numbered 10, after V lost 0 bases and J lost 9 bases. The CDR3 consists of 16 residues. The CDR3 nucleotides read TGTGCCAGCAGCTTGGGACTAGCGGGCTACGGAGGCACGCAGTATTTT. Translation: CASSLGLAGYGGTQYF. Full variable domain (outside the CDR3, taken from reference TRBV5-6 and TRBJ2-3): DAGVTQSPTHLIKTRGQQVTLRCSPKSGHDTVSWYQQALGQGPQFIFQYYEEEERQRGNFPDRFSGHQFPNYSSELNVNALLLGDSALYLCASSLGLAGYGGTQYFGPGTRLTVL.

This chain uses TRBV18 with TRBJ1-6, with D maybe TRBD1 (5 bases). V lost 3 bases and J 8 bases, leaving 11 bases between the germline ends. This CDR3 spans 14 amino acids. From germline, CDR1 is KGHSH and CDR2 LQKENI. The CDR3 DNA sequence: TGTGCCAGCTCACCCCAGGGATACGATTCACCCCTCCACTTT. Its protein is CASSPQGYDSPLHF. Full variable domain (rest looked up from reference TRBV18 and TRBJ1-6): NAGVMQNPRHLVRRRGQEARLRCSPMKGHSHVYWYRQLPEEGLKFMVYLQKENIIDESGMPKERFSAEFPKEGPSILRIQQVVRGDSAAYFCASSPQGYDSPLHFGNGTRLTVT.

The chain's CDR3 is CAISEGSGGTDTQYF. The CDR3 DNA reads TGTGCCATCAGTGAGGGTAGCGGGGGCACAGATACGCAGTATTTT. The chain has TRBV10-3 and TRBJ2-3; 8 nucleotides line up with TRBD2. The V and J ends lost 2 bases and 1 base, in that order; junction bases with no gene match: 2. CDR3 length: 15 amino acids. Germline CDR1 reads ENHRY; CDR2 reads SYGVKD.

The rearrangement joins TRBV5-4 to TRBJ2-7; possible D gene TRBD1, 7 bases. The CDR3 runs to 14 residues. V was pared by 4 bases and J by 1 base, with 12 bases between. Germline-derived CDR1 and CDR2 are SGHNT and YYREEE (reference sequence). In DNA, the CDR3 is TGTGCCAGCAGCGGGCAGGGGGGTTCCTACGAGCAGTACTTC. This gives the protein CASSGQGGSYEQYF. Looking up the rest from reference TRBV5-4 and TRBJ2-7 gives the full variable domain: ETGVTQSPTHLIKTRGQQVTLRCSSQSGHNTVSWYQQALGQGPQFIFQYYREEENGRGNFPPRFSGLQFPNYSSELNVNALELDDSALYLCASSGQGGSYEQYFGPGTRLTVT.

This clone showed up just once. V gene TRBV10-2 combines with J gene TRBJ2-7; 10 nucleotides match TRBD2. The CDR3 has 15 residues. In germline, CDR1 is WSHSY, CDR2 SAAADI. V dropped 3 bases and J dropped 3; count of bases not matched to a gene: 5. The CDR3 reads CASSELAGNNYEQYF. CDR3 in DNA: TGCGCCAGCAGTGAACTAGCGGGAAACAACTACGAGCAGTACTTC.

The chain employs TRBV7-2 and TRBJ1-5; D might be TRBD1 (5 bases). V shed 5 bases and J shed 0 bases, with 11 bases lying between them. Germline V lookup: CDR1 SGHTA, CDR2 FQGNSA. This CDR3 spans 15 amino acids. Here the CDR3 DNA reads TGTGCCAGCAGCCCCGGGGGATATAGCAATCAGCCCCAGCATTTT. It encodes CASSPGGYSNQPQHF.

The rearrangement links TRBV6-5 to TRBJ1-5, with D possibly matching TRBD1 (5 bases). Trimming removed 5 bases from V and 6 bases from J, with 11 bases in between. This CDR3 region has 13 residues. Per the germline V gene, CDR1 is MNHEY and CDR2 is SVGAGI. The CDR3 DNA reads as TGTGCCAGCAGTAAAGCCGGGGGTCAGCCCCAGCATTTT. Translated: CASSKAGGQPQHF.

In DNA form, the CDR3 reads TGTGCCAGCAGCCCCCCGGGACTGCCGACCACAGATACGCAGTATTTT. Translated, it gives CASSPPGLPTTDTQYF. The V call is TRBV7-2, the J call TRBJ2-3; tentatively, D is TRBD2 (6 bases). Trimming removed 5 bases at V and 2 bases at J, with 17 bases between. Germline CDR1 reads SGHTA; CDR2 reads FQGNSA. CDR3 length: 16 amino acids.

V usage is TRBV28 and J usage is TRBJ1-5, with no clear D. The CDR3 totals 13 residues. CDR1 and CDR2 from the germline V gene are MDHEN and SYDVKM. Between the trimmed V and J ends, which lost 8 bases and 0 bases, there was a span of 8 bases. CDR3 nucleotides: TGTGCCAGCCGCGGAGGTAGCAATCAGCCCCAGCATTTT. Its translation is CASRGGSNQPQHF.

The CDR3 protein is CASSFQGHEAFF. In nucleotides, the CDR3 is TGTGCCAGCAGTTTTCAGGGACATGAAGCTTTCTTT. V usage is TRBV28 and J usage is TRBJ1-1; D possibly corresponds to TRBD1 (6 bases). Per germline, CDR1 MDHEN and CDR2 SYDVKM. The CDR3 covers 12 residues. V was pared by 3 bases and J by 7 bases, with 9 bases between.

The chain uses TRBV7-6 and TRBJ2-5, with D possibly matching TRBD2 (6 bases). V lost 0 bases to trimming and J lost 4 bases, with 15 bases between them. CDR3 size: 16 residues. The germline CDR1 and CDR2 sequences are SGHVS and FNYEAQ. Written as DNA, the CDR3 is TGTGCCAGCAGCTTAGCGAGGGGTAGCGGTCCAGAGACCCAGTACTTC. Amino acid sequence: CASSLARGSGPETQYF.

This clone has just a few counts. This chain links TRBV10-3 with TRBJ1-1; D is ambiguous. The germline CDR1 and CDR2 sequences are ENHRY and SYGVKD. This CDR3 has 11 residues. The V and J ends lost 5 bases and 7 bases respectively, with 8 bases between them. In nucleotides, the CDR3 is TGTGCCATCAGTTTCGACAATGAAGCTTTCTTT. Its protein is CAISFDNEAFF.

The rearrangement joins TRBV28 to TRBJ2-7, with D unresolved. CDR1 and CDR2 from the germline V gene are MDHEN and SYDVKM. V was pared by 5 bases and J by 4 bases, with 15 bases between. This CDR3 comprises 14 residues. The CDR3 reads CASSTTQHHYEQYF. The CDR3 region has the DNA TGTGCCAGCAGTACGACACAACACCATTACGAGCAGTACTTC.

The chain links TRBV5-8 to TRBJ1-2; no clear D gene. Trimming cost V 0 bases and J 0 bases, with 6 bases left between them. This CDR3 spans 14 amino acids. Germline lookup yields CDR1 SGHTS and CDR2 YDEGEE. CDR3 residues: CASSLGGTNYGYTF. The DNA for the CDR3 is TGTGCCAGCAGCTTGGGCGGTACTAACTATGGCTACACCTTC.

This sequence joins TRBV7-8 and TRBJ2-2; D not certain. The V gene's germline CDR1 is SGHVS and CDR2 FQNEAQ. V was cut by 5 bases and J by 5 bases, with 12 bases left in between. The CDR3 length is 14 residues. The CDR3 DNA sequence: TGTGCCAGCAGCCAAGCCTACCCTACCGGGGAGCTGTTTTTT. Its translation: CASSQAYPTGELFF.

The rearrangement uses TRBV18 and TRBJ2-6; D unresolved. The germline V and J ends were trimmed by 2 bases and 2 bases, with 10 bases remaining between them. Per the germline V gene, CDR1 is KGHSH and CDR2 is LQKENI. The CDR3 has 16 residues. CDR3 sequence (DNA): TGTGCCAGCTCACCAACAGAACCAGCTGGGGCCAACGTCCTGACTTTC. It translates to CASSPTEPAGANVLTF.

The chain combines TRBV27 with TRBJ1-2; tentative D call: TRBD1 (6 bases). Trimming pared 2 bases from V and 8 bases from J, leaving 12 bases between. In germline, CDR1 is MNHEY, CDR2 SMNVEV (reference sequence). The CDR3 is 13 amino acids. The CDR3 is CASSLRSGEGYTF. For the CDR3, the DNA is TGTGCCAGCAGTTTAAGGTCAGGGGAGGGCTACACCTTC.

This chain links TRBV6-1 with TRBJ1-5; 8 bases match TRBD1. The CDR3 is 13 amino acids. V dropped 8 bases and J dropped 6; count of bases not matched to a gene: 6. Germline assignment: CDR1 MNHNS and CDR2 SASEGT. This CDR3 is CASARGLFQPQHF. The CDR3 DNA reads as TGTGCCAGCGCCAGGGGGCTGTTTCAGCCCCAGCATTTT.

CDR3 sequence (DNA): TGTGCCAGCAGCCTCGCAAGGACTAGCGGGTACACCGGGGAGCTGTTTTTT. Translated, it gives CASSLARTSGYTGELFF. This chain connects TRBV7-6 to TRBJ2-2; 11 bases align to TRBD2. Looked up from germline, CDR1 is SGHVS and CDR2 is FNYEAQ. J lost 3 bases, V lost 5 bases, and 8 bases had no gene match. This CDR3 contains 17 residues.

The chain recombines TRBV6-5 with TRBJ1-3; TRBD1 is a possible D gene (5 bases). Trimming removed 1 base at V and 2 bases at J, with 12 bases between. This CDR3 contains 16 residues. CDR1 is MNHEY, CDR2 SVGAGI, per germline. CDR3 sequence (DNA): TGTGCCAGCAGTTACTACCTCCAGGGCCCTGGAAACACCATATATTTT. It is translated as CASSYYLQGPGNTIYF.

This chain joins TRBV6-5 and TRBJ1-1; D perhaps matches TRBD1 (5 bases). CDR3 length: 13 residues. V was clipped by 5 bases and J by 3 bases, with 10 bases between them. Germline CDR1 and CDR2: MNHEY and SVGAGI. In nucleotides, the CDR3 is TGTGCCAGCAGTATGGACACTTACACTGAAGCTTTCTTT. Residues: CASSMDTYTEAFF.

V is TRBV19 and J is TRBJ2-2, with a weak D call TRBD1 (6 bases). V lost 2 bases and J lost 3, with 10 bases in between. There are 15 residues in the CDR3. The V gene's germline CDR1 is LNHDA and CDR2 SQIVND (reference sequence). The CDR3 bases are TGTGCCAGTAGTATATTGGGGGCGGACACCGGGGAGCTGTTTTTT. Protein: CASSILGADTGELFF.

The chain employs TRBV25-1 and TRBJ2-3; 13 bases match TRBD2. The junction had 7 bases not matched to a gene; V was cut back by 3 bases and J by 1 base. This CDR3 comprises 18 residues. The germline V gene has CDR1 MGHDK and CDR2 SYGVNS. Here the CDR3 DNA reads TGTGCCAGCAGTGACGGACTAGCGGGGGTGGGGGGCACAGATACGCAGTATTTT. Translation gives CASSDGLAGVGGTDTQYF. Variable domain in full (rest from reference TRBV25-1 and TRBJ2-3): EADIYQTPRYLVIGTGKKITLECSQTMGHDKMYWYQQDPGMELHLIHYSYGVNSTEKGDLSSESTVSRIRTEHFPLTLESARPSHTSQYLCASSDGLAGVGGTDTQYFGPGTRLTVL.